These T cell receptor beta chains were read from a single sample in a study of cytomegalovirus exposure and HLA in healthy donors. The assay was immunoSEQ multiplex PCR, and TCRdb's table has in-frame clones only and misses some. The sample records 170,000 or so clones, about four fifths being singletons. The sample consisted of PBMCs. These receptors were taken from a boy between 2 and 10 years old in good health and CMV-seronegative. The CDR3 runs from the conserved cysteine through the conserved F or W. A D gene is named only where the DNA matches it firmly. Size tells how often a clone was seen (once, few, many) or the class of an expanded clone, and some rows leave it out.

>TRBJ2-1|.|.|TRBV11-2
CASSLDLGGRVF
TGTGCCAGCAGCTTAGATCTTGGGGGCCGAGTCTTC
>TRBJ2-7|.|.|TRBV5-1
CASSLEASVDFYEQYF
TGCGCCAGCAGCTTGGAGGCTAGTGTGGATTTTTACGAGCAGTACTTC
>TRBJ2-2|.|TRBD2|TRBV5-1
CASSLLTSGRYTGELFF
TGCGCCAGCAGCCTTTTAACTAGCGGGAGATACACCGGGGAGCTGTTTTTT
>TRBJ2-1|.|.|TRBV5-6
CASSPLLGGNWDEQFF
TGTGCCAGCAGCCCCCTACTGGGGGGAAACTGGGATGAGCAGTTCTTC
>TRBJ1-2|few|TRBD1|TRBV5-4
CASSLGTGLYGYTF
TGTGCCAGCAGCTTGGGGACAGGCCTCTATGGCTACACCTTC
>TRBJ1-5|once|TRBD1|TRBV2
CGAQGAPRSNQPQHF
TGTGGTGCCCAGGGGGCCCCACGCAGCAATCAGCCCCAGCATTTT
>TRBJ2-7|.|TRBD2|TRBV18
CASSPGGEYEQYF
TGTGCCAGCTCACCAGGGGGGGAGTACGAGCAGTACTTC
>TRBJ2-5|.|TRBD1|TRBV7-9
CASIKGQGETQYF
TGTGCCAGCATCAAGGGACAGGGGGAGACCCAGTACTTC
>TRBJ2-7|.|TRBD1|TRBV2
CASNRDSANHEQYF
TGTGCCAGCAACCGGGACAGCGCGAATCACGAGCAGTACTTC
>TRBJ2-1|.|TRBD2|TRBV5-8
CASSSRLADYNEQFF
TGTGCCAGCAGCTCCCGACTAGCGGACTACAATGAGCAGTTCTTC
>TRBJ2-7|.|.|TRBV6-6
CASSYGEAARDEQYF
TGTGCCAGCAGTTACGGAGAAGCGGCGAGGGACGAGCAGTACTTC
>TRBJ2-2|.|.|TRBV2
CASWRAENTGELFF
TGTGCCAGCTGGAGGGCGGAGAACACCGGGGAGCTGTTTTTT
>TRBJ2-1|.|TRBD1|TRBV27
CASSLDRGTYNEQFF
TGTGCCAGCAGTTTAGACAGGGGAACGTACAATGAGCAGTTCTTC
>TRBJ2-7|.|TRBD2|TRBV28
CASSLYTGGQYF
TGTGCCAGCAGTTTATATACGGGAGGGCAGTACTTC
>TRBJ1-1|.|TRBD1|TRBV28
CASSETRGQGRNTEAFF
TGTGCCAGCAGTGAAACCCGCGGACAGGGAAGGAACACTGAAGCTTTCTTT
>TRBJ2-1|.|.|TRBV29-1
CSVDTGFDNEQFF
TGCAGCGTCGATACAGGGTTTGACAATGAGCAGTTCTTC
>TRBJ2-7|once|TRBD1|TRBV5-1
CASSLRSGQGYEQYF
TGCGCCAGCAGCCTGCGGTCTGGACAGGGCTACGAGCAGTACTTC
>TRBJ2-7|.|TRBD1|TRBV7-2
CASSLVRGQGQYGQYF
TGTGCCAGCAGCTTAGTCCGCGGACAGGGACAGTATGGGCAGTACTTC
>TRBJ2-7|.|.|TRBV5-6
CASSPPARSYEQYF
TGTGCCAGCAGCCCTCCGGCCAGGTCCTACGAGCAGTACTTC
>TRBJ1-4|once|.|TRBV7-8
CASGGVRRSANEKLFF
TGTGCCAGCGGAGGGGTACGTCGCTCGGCTAATGAAAAACTGTTTTTT
>TRBJ2-2|once|TRBD1|TRBV5-6
CASSLMGNRGLYTGELFF
TGTGCCAGCAGCTTAATGGGGAACAGGGGGCTATACACCGGGGAGCTGTTTTTT
>TRBJ1-5|.|.|TRBV28
CASSLLLVGNQPQHF
TGTGCCAGCAGTTTATTACTGGTAGGCAATCAGCCCCAGCATTTT
>TRBJ1-2|.|.|TRBV18
CASSPDTVLYGYTF
TGTGCCAGCTCACCAGATACAGTCCTCTATGGCTACACCTTC
>TRBJ1-1|.|TRBD1|TRBV10-3
CAISDQGTANTEAFF
TGTGCCATCAGTGATCAGGGGACAGCCAACACTGAAGCTTTCTTT
>TRBJ2-5|.|.|TRBV9
CASSVMGRGGETQYF
TGTGCCAGCAGCGTAATGGGAAGGGGGGGAGAGACCCAGTACTTC
>TRBJ1-4|.|.|TRBV4-2
CASSPLSGGEKLFF
TGTGCCAGCAGTCCCTTGTCTGGCGGAGAAAAACTGTTTTTT
>TRBJ1-1|.|.|TRBV6-1
CASSELKGWGGYTEAFF
TGTGCCAGCAGTGAATTGAAGGGTTGGGGGGGCTACACTGAAGCTTTCTTT
>TRBJ1-5|.|.|TRBV6-1
CASSGLRVVQPQHF
TGTGCCAGCAGTGGGTTGCGAGTGGTGCAGCCCCAGCATTTT
>TRBJ2-3|few|.|TRBV10-3
CAIMRRGTDTQYF
TGTGCCATCATGCGTCGTGGCACAGATACGCAGTATTTT
>TRBJ2-5|.|.|TRBV6-5
CASSYRAAVKGETQYF
TGTGCCAGCAGTTACAGGGCCGCGGTAAAGGGGGAGACCCAGTACTTC
>TRBJ2-1|.|.|TRBV25-1
CASSPPRTSYNEQFF
TGTGCCAGCAGTCCTCCCCGGACTTCCTACAATGAGCAGTTCTTC
>TRBJ2-7|.|.|TRBV5-1
CASSLSGPGEQYF
TGCGCCAGCAGCTTGTCTGGGCCCGGCGAGCAGTACTTC
>TRBJ2-3|.|TRBD1|TRBV28
CASTPSAGTGSSTDTQYF
TGTGCCAGCACCCCCAGTGCCGGGACAGGGTCTAGCACAGATACGCAGTATTTT
>TRBJ1-1|.|.|TRBV19
CASSTQGGSPVAFF
TGTGCCAGTAGTACCCAGGGAGGTTCTCCGGTGGCTTTCTTT
>TRBJ1-1|few|.|TRBV7-2
CASSFTRAGEAFF
TGTGCCAGCAGCTTTACGAGGGCAGGTGAAGCTTTCTTT
>TRBJ2-7|.|TRBD1|TRBV28
CASRGLGQTLSYEQYF
TGTGCCAGCAGGGGGCTGGGACAGACCCTCTCCTACGAGCAGTACTTC
>TRBJ2-1|few|.|TRBV9
CASSVARAGNEQFF
TGTGCCAGCAGCGTAGCCAGGGCTGGGAATGAGCAGTTCTTC
>TRBJ2-7|once|TRBD2|TRBV5-4
CASSRAGGTYEQYF
TGTGCCAGCAGCCGAGCGGGAGGAACCTACGAGCAGTACTTC
>TRBJ1-1|.|TRBD1|TRBV6-5
CASRVDRGRTEAFF
TGTGCCAGCAGAGTGGACAGGGGGAGGACTGAAGCTTTCTTT